Below, one T cell receptor beta chain is given with its context. Germline V CDR1 and CDR2: KGHSH, LQKENI. The CDR3 runs 16 residues. Trimming stripped 6 bases from V and 5 bases from J, with 20 bases between. The assay was immunoSEQ multiplex PCR, and TCRdb's table has in-frame clones only and misses some. Of more than 300,000 clones in the sample, roughly 83% were seen once. The sample is drawn from a study of blood T cell repertoires in COVID-19. Study overall: The United States, Italy and Spain supplied acute and convalescent COVID-19 samples. From T cells, B-cell-depleted T cells, or PBMCs came the material, which was cDNA or gDNA.

The specimen was peripheral blood. The sequence came from a woman aged 45-65 years with acute or convalescent COVID-19. This chain uses TRBV18 with TRBJ2-4, with a weak D call TRBD2 (5 bases). As DNA, the CDR3 is TGTGCCAGCTCCACCCCCCCGGAGCGGAACGAAAACATTCAGTACTTC. It translates to CASSTPPERNENIQYF. The full variable domain, with the rest looked up from reference TRBV18 and TRBJ2-4, is NAGVMQNPRHLVRRRGQEARLRCSPMKGHSHVYWYRQLPEEGLKFMVYLQKENIIDESGMPKERFSAEFPKEGPSILRIQQVVRGDSAAYFCASSTPPERNENIQYFGAGTRLSVL.